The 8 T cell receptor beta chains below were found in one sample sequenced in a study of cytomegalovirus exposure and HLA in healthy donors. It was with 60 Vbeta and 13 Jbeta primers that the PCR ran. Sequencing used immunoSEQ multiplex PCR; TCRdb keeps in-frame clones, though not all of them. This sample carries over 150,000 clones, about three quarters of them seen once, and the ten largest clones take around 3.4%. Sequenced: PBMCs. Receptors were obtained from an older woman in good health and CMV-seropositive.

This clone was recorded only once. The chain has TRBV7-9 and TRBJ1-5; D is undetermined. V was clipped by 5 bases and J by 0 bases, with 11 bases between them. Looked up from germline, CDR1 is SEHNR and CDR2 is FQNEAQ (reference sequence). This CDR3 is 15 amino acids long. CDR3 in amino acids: CASSPGSYSNQPQHF. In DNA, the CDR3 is TGTGCCAGCAGCCCGGGTTCGTATAGCAATCAGCCCCAGCATTTT.

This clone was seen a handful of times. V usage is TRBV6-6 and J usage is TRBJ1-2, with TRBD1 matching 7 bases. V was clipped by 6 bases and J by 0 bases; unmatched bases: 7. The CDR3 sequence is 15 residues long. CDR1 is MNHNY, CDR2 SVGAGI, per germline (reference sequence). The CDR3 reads CASSAPGTANYGYTF. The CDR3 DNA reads TGTGCCAGCAGCGCCCCCGGGACAGCTAACTATGGCTACACCTTC.

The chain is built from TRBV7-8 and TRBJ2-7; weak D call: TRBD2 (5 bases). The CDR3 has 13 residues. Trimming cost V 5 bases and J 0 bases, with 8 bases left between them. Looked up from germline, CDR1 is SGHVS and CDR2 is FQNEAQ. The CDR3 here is CASSLTSSYEQYF. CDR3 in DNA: TGTGCCAGCAGCCTAACTAGCTCCTACGAGCAGTACTTC.

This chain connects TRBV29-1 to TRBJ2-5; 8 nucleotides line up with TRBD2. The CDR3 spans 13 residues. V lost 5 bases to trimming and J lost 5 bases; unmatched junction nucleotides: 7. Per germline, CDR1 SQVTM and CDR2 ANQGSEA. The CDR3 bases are TGCAGCGTTAATAGCGGGATGGTGGAGACCCAGTACTTC. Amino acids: CSVNSGMVETQYF. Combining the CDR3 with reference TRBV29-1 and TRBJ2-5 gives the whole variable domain SAVISQKPSRDICQRGTSLTIQCQVDSQVTMMFWYRQQPGQSLTLIATANQGSEATYESGFVIDKFPISRPNLTFSTLTVSNMSPEDSSIYLCSVNSGMVETQYFGPGTRLLVL.

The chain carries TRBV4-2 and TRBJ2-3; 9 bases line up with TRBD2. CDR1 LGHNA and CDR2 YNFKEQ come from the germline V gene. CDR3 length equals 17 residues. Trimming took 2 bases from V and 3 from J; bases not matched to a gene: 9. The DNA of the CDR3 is TGTGCCAGCAGCCAACTTAGCGGGGGCTTGGGTACAGATACGCAGTATTTT. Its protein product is CASSQLSGGLGTDTQYF.

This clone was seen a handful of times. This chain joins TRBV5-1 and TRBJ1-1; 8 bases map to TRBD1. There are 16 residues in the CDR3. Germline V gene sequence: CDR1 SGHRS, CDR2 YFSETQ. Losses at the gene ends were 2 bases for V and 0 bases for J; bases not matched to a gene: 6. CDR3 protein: CASSFGTGGMNTEAFF. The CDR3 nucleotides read TGCGCCAGCAGCTTTGGTACAGGGGGAATGAACACTGAAGCTTTCTTT.

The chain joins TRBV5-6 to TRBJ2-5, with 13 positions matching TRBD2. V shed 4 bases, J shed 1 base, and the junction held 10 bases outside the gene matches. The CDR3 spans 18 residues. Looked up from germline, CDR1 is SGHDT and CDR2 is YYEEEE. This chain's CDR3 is CASSRTRLAGGPQETQYF. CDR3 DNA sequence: TGTGCCAGCAGCAGAACCAGACTAGCGGGGGGTCCCCAAGAGACCCAGTACTTC.

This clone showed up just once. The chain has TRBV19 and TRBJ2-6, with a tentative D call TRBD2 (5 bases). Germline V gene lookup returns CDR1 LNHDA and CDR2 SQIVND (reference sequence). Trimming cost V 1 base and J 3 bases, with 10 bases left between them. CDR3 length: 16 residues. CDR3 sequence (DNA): TGTGCCAGTAGTATAGGTCGGGGTTTTGGGGCCAACGTCCTGACTTTC. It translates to CASSIGRGFGANVLTF.